One TCR beta chain is described in this entry. Which antigen it targets is not known. The input lacks base qualities; no much larger clone sits a single base away. The data stem from a study of blood T cell repertoires in COVID-19 (dated by TCRdb to between 2020 and 2021). Notes on the research overall: Samples covering the acute and convalescent phases of COVID-19 were provided by collaborators in the United States, Italy and Spain. Subjects who had been exposed to COVID-19, were actively infected with it, or had recovered from it provided the deeply sampled blood TCRbeta repertoires that made up the dataset. The prospective study material was composed of cDNA or gDNA derived from T cells, B-cell-depleted T cells, or PBMCs. The sample metadata nearly always contained a de-identified subject ID, COVID-19 status, age in years and sex. Where available, HLA class I and class II types were obtained from metadata supplied by the sample provider rather than from assay-based typing. The repertoires were released in a freely available public database intended as a resource for research on the immune response to SARS-CoV-2. The samples were drawn from the first 160 participants of the ongoing ImmuneRACE study and from over 950 subjects provided by 6 global collaborators. Beyond this particular receptor, the publication reports: The amount of clinical and demographic metadata varied by source and participant and was provided uncurated.

TCRbeta CDR3 regions were amplified from genomic DNA by means of the immunoSEQ Assay, a bias-controlled multiplex PCR. On the study's bioinformatics: The number of nucleated cells in each sample was estimated by amplification of reference gene primers within the assay. To quantify the absolute abundance of each unique TCRbeta CDR3 rearrangement, sequence reads were collapsed and filtered. For each sample, productive Simpson clonality was calculated as the square root of Simpson's diversity index over productive rearrangements. Held by TCRdb, this immuneACCESS table contains in-frame sequences only and omits some clones. Under half of the omission traces to an unresolved V gene where checked; the cause of the rest is unknown. The DNA was the basis for D and trimming; V, J and clone size are from that table. The sample table lists about 230,000 clones, 70% to 90% of them with a count of one. Around 0.89% of the sample lies in the top ten.

Collaborating institutions collected whole blood in K2EDTA tubes following their own protocols. For TCRbeta analysis, collaborator samples were shipped as frozen whole blood, as isolated PBMCs, or as DNA extracted from either sample type. The germline V and J ends show losses of 6 bases and 7 bases respectively, and no gene match explains 11 bases of the junction. The CDR3 starts with the cysteine, ends with the phenylalanine, and has 15 residues. CDR3 DNA is the only sequence kept; it has 45 bases, read in frame from the first base. CDR1 and CDR2 (MNHEY, SVGAGI) derive from the germline V gene. The chain employs TRBV6-5 and TRBJ1-5, with 8 central nucleotides matching TRBD1. This clonotype originated in a man between 40 and 49 years old with acute or convalescent COVID-19. Sequenced: peripheral blood. The nucleotides read TGTGCCAGCAGATCAATACAGGGGGAGAGACAGCCCCAGCATTTT. It translates as CASRSIQGERQPQHF.